These 6 T cell receptor beta chains originate from one sample sequenced in a study of shared clonotypes between healthy human individuals. TCRdb's table, derived via immunoSEQ multiplex PCR, lists solely in-frame clones and lacks some. The table includes roughly 1.4 million clones, approximately 98.5% detected once. Sequencing was performed on naive CD4+ T cells sorted from blood. Specified subset: CD45RA+ positively selected. These receptors came from a man aged 30 to 39 in good health.

The chain links TRBV27 to TRBJ1-1; tentative D call: TRBD1 (5 bases). Germline V lookup: CDR1 MNHEY, CDR2 SMNVEV (reference sequence). The germline V and J ends were trimmed by 3 bases and 1 base, with 9 bases remaining between them. This CDR3 has 14 amino acids. The CDR3 DNA follows: TGTGCCAGCAGTTTCCAGGGTCGGAACACTGAAGCTTTCTTT. It yields the protein CASSFQGRNTEAFF.

This chain uses TRBV9 with TRBJ2-4; perhaps TRBD1 as D (6 bases). The V end lost 0 bases, the J end lost 9 bases, and 10 bases lay between the germline ends. CDR1 is SGDLS and CDR2 is YYNGEE in the germline V gene. The CDR3 covers 13 residues. The chain's CDR3 is CASSVDEGGIQYF. The CDR3 DNA reads as TGTGCCAGCAGCGTAGATGAAGGGGGCATTCAGTACTTC.

The rearrangement joins TRBV7-6 to TRBJ2-3; unclear D gene. Germline CDR1 is SGHVS and CDR2 is FNYEAQ. The CDR3 has 16 amino acids. V was pared by 2 bases and J by 2 bases, with 14 bases between. The CDR3 spells CASSLRSASNTDTQYF. As DNA, the CDR3 is TGTGCCAGCAGCTTAAGGTCGGCTTCAAACACAGATACGCAGTATTTT.

This clone was counted once. V and J are TRBV28 and TRBJ2-2, with 9 bases lining up with TRBD1. V was clipped by 2 bases and J by 4 bases; unmatched bases: 11. The CDR3 has 18 amino acids. Germline lookup yields CDR1 MDHEN and CDR2 SYDVKM. The CDR3 nucleotides read TGTGCCAGCAGTTTAATGGGGCGACAGGGGGGTGGCACCGGGGAGCTGTTTTTT. Translation: CASSLMGRQGGGTGELFF.

CDR3 sequence: CASSLEGLAVDNEQFF. The CDR3 DNA sequence: TGCGCCAGCAGCTTGGAGGGACTAGCGGTAGACAATGAGCAGTTCTTC. The chain uses TRBV5-1 and TRBJ2-1; TRBD2 matches at 11 bases. CDR3 length equals 16 residues. Germline CDR1 is SGHRS and CDR2 is YFSETQ. Losses at the gene ends were 0 bases for V and 5 bases for J; bases not matched to a gene: 4.

The chain has TRBV9 and TRBJ2-2; D is perhaps TRBD2 (5 bases). Germline V gene sequence: CDR1 SGDLS, CDR2 YYNGEE. This CDR3 has 14 amino acids. The V and J ends lost 4 bases and 3 bases respectively, with 10 bases between them. CDR3 in amino acids: CASSSREYTGELFF. The CDR3 DNA is TGTGCCAGCAGCTCACGGGAATACACCGGGGAGCTGTTTTTT.